This is a list of T cell receptor beta chains from one sample in a study of cytotoxic CD8 clonotypes in ibrutinib-treated CLL. Here immunoSEQ multiplex PCR was the method, and the copy in TCRdb shows in-frame clones only, minus some. The sample lists approximately 50,000 clones; roughly 50% were seen once. Sample: PBMCs, taken at disease progression, from a patient treated with ibrutinib. Receptors originate from a human donor with chronic lymphocytic leukemia. CDR3s include the opening cysteine and the closing phenylalanine or tryptophan. Each record gives: J gene, D gene, V gene, clone size, CDR3 DNA, CDR3 protein. A D gene is named only where the DNA matches it firmly. Where a row states a size, it is once, few, many or the class of an expanded clone; other rows omit it.

>TRBJ1-4|.|TRBV7-9|.
TGTGCCAGCAGCTCCGGTGATTGGGTTCTTGAAAAACTGTTTTTT
CASSSGDWVLEKLFF
>TRBJ2-1|.|TRBV10-2|.
TGCGCCAGCAATAGGGCTGAGTCCTACAATGAGCAGTTCTTC
CASNRAESYNEQFF
>TRBJ2-5|TRBD1|TRBV11-3|.
TGTGCCAGCAGCATCGGACAGGGTCGAGAGACCCAGTACTTC
CASSIGQGRETQYF
>TRBJ2-7|.|TRBV7-2|.
TGTGCCAGCACCTCGAGCTACGAGCAGTACTTC
CASTSSYEQYF
>TRBJ2-7|.|TRBV11-2|.
TGTGCCAGCAGCTCCGTCGGGGGTTTGTACGAGCAGTACTTC
CASSSVGGLYEQYF
>TRBJ2-2|.|TRBV2|.
TGTGCCAGCAGTGAAGCGTACACCGGGGAGCTGTTTTTT
CASSEAYTGELFF
>TRBJ2-4|.|TRBV19|.
TGTGCCAGTAGTAGCGGCCCGGGTGGGGTAGCCAAAAACATTCAGTACTTC
CASSSGPGGVAKNIQYF
>TRBJ1-6|.|TRBV7-2|.
TGTGCCAGCAGCTTAGGGGGAGGTTTGGGTTCACCCCTCCACTTT
CASSLGGGLGSPLHF
>TRBJ1-6|.|TRBV5-6|.
TGTGCCAGCAGCCTTAGGGGTAATTCACCCCTCCACTTT
CASSLRGNSPLHF
>TRBJ1-2|TRBD1|TRBV18|.
TGTGCCAGCTCACCTCGCCCGCCAGGACAGGGTGGTAACTATGGCTACACCTTC
CASSPRPPGQGGNYGYTF
>TRBJ2-5|TRBD2|TRBV27|.
TGTGCCAGCAGTTTATATGGGGGGGGACAAGAGACCCAGTACTTC
CASSLYGGGQETQYF
>TRBJ2-1|.|TRBV5-1|.
TGCGCCAGCAGCCAAGAGGGCAGCGCCTACAATGAGCAGTTCTTC
CASSQEGSAYNEQFF
>TRBJ2-2|.|TRBV7-2|.
TGTGCCAGCAGCTTAAGCAAAACTAACACCGGGGAGCTGTTTTTT
CASSLSKTNTGELFF
>TRBJ2-3|.|TRBV7-6|.
TGTGCCAGCAGCCCAAGACAGAACACAGATACGCAGTATTTT
CASSPRQNTDTQYF
>TRBJ2-1|.|TRBV11-3|.
TGTGCCAGCAGCGGGGGTCTTCACAATGAGCAGTTCTTC
CASSGGLHNEQFF
>TRBJ1-1|TRBD1|TRBV30|many
TGTGCCTGGAGTCCCGGGACAGGGAACACTGAAGCTTTCTTT
CAWSPGTGNTEAFF
>TRBJ1-2|.|TRBV29-1|.
TGCAGCGTTGCCCACGCCGGACAGACGGGGAACTATGGCTACACCTTC
CSVAHAGQTGNYGYTF
>TRBJ2-4|TRBD2|TRBV6-1|.
TGTGCCAGCAGTGAACTAGCGGCCCTAAACAAAAACATTCAGTACTTC
CASSELAALNKNIQYF
>TRBJ1-2|TRBD1|TRBV7-2|few
TGTGCCAGCAGCTTAGAGACAGGGGGCTGGTATGGCTACACCTTC
CASSLETGGWYGYTF
>TRBJ1-1|.|TRBV30|.
TGTGCCTGGAGTGAGAACACGGGCACTGAAGCTTTCTTT
CAWSENTGTEAFF
>TRBJ2-2|TRBD2|TRBV29-1|.
TGCAGCGTTACGGGACTAGCGGGGAGTACCGGGGAGCTGTTTTTT
CSVTGLAGSTGELFF
>TRBJ2-3|TRBD2|TRBV6-5|.
TGTGCCAGCAGTTACTCGATGCAACTGGGACTACGTACGCAGTATTTT
CASSYSMQLGLRTQYF
>TRBJ2-1|.|TRBV28|.
TGTGCCAGCCTTTCCGGGGGACAATACTACAATGAGCAGTTCTTC
CASLSGGQYYNEQFF
>TRBJ2-7|TRBD2|TRBV9|.
TGTGCCAGCAGCGTGACTAGCGGGGGCGAGCAGTACTTC
CASSVTSGGEQYF
>TRBJ2-1|.|TRBV5-1|.
TGCGCCAGCACTGGAGAACTTTGGGATGAGCAGTTCTTC
CASTGELWDEQFF
>TRBJ1-5|.|TRBV6-1|few
TGTGCCAGCAGTGAAGCAGGGTTCGGCCTCCAGCATTTT
CASSEAGFGLQHF